These 15 T cell receptor beta chains came from one sample sequenced in a study of T cell repertoires in cytomegalovirus infection (dated by TCRdb to the late 2010s). What these receptors recognize is not known. TCRdb shows the sequencer as Illumina HiSeq 1500. TCRdb reanalyzed the raw reads on its own, using fastp at Q25 for trimming and MiXCR for clone calling, and kept in-frame beta chains. Here each entry gathers all rows of one CDR3 protein and keeps the most common genes and DNA. Here the sample has under 50,000 distinct CDR3 sequences; approximately 22% occur a single time. The ten largest account for less than 20% of the sample. The material sequenced was PBMCs, sequenced either directly or after in vitro stimulation (not recorded which). These receptors all stem from a human donor in good health (CMV status not recorded). Some clones in this sample may be carry-over from other donors' samples.

This clonotype was observed many times. J is TRBJ1-1 and V is TRBV7-6, with 8 bases fitting TRBD1. Germline trimming cut 5 bases from V and 4 bases from J; bases unmatched to any gene: 6. Germline CDR1 reads SGHVS; CDR2 reads FNYEAQ. This CDR3 comprises 14 residues. DNA for the CDR3: TGTGCCAGCAGCCTTAAAACAGGGGGCACTGAAGCTTTCTTT. Its translation is CASSLKTGGTEAFF.

This rearrangement joins TRBV20-1 to TRBJ1-5, with 7 bases lining up with TRBD1. The germline CDR1 and CDR2 sequences are DFQATT and SNEGSKA (reference sequence). The CDR3 is made up of 15 amino acids. J gave up 1 base and V 6 bases, and 9 bases lay outside the gene matches. CDR3 residues: CSADRQGGSNQPQHF. The CDR3 region has the DNA TGCAGTGCCGACCGACAGGGAGGGAGCAATCAGCCCCAGCATTTT.

This clonotype has just a few counts. V usage is TRBV19 and J usage is TRBJ2-3, with 7 bases identical to TRBD1. The CDR3 sequence is 16 residues long. The junction had 4 bases not matched to a gene; V was cut back by 1 base and J by 0 bases. Germline-derived CDR1 and CDR2 are LNHDA and SQIVND (reference sequence). CDR3 residues: CASSIGGGKSTDTQYF. The DNA of the CDR3 is TGTGCCAGTAGTATAGGAGGGGGCAAAAGCACAGATACGCAGTATTTT.

This clonotype was detected many times. This chain joins TRBV12-3 or TRBV12-4 and TRBJ1-6; D is unclear. CDR3 length: 13 amino acids. The V gene lost 1 base and the J gene lost 9 bases, with 7 bases spanning the gap. The CDR3 nucleotides read TGTGCCAGCAGTTTAGGACTCGTTTCACCCCTCCACTTT. Translation: CASSLGLVSPLHF.

This clonotype was recorded at least ten times. This chain connects TRBV12-3 or TRBV12-4 to TRBJ1-6; D may be TRBD1 (5 bases). V lost 7 bases, J lost 7 bases, and 20 bases lay in between. The CDR3 extends over 16 amino acids. The CDR3 DNA follows: TGTGCCAGCACTCGCGGCGCGACAGCCCGAAATTCACCCCTCCACTTT. This encodes CASTRGATARNSPLHF.

This clonotype was counted at least ten times. The chain is built from TRBV12-3 or TRBV12-4 and TRBJ2-4; weak D call: TRBD1 (6 bases). CDR3 length equals 14 residues. Deletions cut 4 bases from V and 2 bases from J, with 9 bases between. CDR3 protein: CASSYGQSKNIQYF. In nucleotides, the CDR3 is TGTGCCAGCAGTTACGGACAGTCCAAAAACATTCAGTACTTC.

There are many counts of this clonotype. This sequence joins TRBV4-3 and TRBJ2-1, with D perhaps TRBD1 (5 bases). The V gene's germline CDR1 is LGHNA and CDR2 YSLEER. The ends were cut back, 1 base at V and 9 bases at J, with 16 bases in the middle. This CDR3 spans 15 amino acids. CDR3 sequence reads: CASSQVVMGGAEQFF. The CDR3 DNA reads TGCGCCAGCAGCCAAGTGGTTATGGGTGGGGCTGAGCAGTTCTTC.

This clonotype was detected ten times or more. This chain uses TRBV10-3 with TRBJ1-4; 8 bases match TRBD1. J was trimmed by 8 bases and V by 4 bases; bases with no gene match: 6. Germline V gene sequence: CDR1 ENHRY, CDR2 SYGVKD. This CDR3 region has 14 residues. The CDR3 loop reads CAISATGDKEKLFF. The DNA of the CDR3 is TGTGCCATCAGTGCGACAGGGGATAAGGAAAAACTGTTTTTT.

The sample holds many counts of this clonotype. V usage is TRBV7-2 and J usage is TRBJ2-3; a weak D match, TRBD1 (6 bases). Trimming shortened V by 5 bases and J by 3 bases, and 12 bases separated the two germline ends. CDR1 and CDR2 (germline): SGHTA, FQGNSA. The CDR3 consists of 14 residues. In DNA form, the CDR3 reads TGTGCCAGCAGCCGGGGTAGGGGGACAGATACGCAGTATTTT. Amino acid sequence: CASSRGRGTDTQYF. Full variable domain (missing parts from reference TRBV7-2 and TRBJ2-3): GAGVSQSPSNKVTEKGKDVELRCDPISGHTALYWYRQSLGQGLEFLIYFQGNSAPDKSGLPSDRFSAERTGGSVSTLTIQRTQQEDSAVYLCASSRGRGTDTQYFGPGTRLTVL.

The chain couples TRBV20-1 to TRBJ1-4; D is unresolved. CDR3 length equals 12 residues. Trimming removed 3 bases from V and 5 bases from J, with 7 bases in between. Germline lookup yields CDR1 DFQATT and CDR2 SNEGSKA (reference sequence). The CDR3 coding sequence is TGCAGTGCTAGTGAAGGAAATGAAAAACTGTTTTTT. Translation gives CSASEGNEKLFF.

This chain connects TRBV12-3 or TRBV12-4 to TRBJ2-1; 10 bases align to TRBD2. V lost 3 bases and J lost 14; bases outside the gene matches: 16. The CDR3 consists of 16 residues. This CDR3 is CASSFFSSSGRAKKFF. DNA for the CDR3: TGTGCCAGCAGTTTTTTTAGTTCTAGCGGGAGAGCCAAGAAGTTCTTC.

In this sample, this clonotype turned up a few times. The rearrangement joins TRBV5-6 to TRBJ2-2; no clear D. This CDR3 has 16 residues. The V gene's germline CDR1 is SGHDT and CDR2 YYEEEE. With 1 base removed from V and 6 bases from J, the gap between germline ends came to 16 bases. Written as DNA, the CDR3 is TGTGCCAGCAGCTTGCCCACCCAGCTTCGGTCCGGGGAGCTGTTTTTT. It translates to CASSLPTQLRSGELFF.

The chain carries TRBV13 and TRBJ2-1; 10 bases are shared with TRBD2. V was pared by 5 bases and J by 6 bases, with 7 bases of the junction left unmatched. This CDR3 is 15 amino acids long. Germline values: CDR1 PRHDT, CDR2 FYEKMQ (reference sequence). The CDR3 coding sequence is TGTGCCAGCAGCGAGAAGCGGGAGGGCCGCAATGAGCAGTTCTTC. It specifies CASSEKREGRNEQFF.

This clonotype was counted between two and nine times. The chain links TRBV19 to TRBJ1-6; D unresolved. This CDR3 has 13 amino acids. The germline CDR1 and CDR2 sequences are LNHDA and SQIVND (reference sequence). Between the trimmed V and J ends, which lost 5 bases and 9 bases, there was a span of 11 bases. The CDR3 region is CASSPGVTSPLHF. The DNA for the CDR3 is TGTGCCAGTAGTCCTGGAGTGACTTCACCCCTCCACTTT.

This clonotype was counted a few times. This chain uses TRBV15 with TRBJ1-2; 8 bases match TRBD1. CDR3 length: 15 residues. V lost 0 bases, J lost 5 bases, and 5 bases stayed unmatched. Germline CDR1 reads LNHNV; CDR2 reads YYDKDF (reference sequence). The CDR3 loop is CATSREDRTGYGYTF. The CDR3 nucleotides read TGTGCCACCAGCAGAGAGGATAGGACAGGGTATGGCTACACCTTC.